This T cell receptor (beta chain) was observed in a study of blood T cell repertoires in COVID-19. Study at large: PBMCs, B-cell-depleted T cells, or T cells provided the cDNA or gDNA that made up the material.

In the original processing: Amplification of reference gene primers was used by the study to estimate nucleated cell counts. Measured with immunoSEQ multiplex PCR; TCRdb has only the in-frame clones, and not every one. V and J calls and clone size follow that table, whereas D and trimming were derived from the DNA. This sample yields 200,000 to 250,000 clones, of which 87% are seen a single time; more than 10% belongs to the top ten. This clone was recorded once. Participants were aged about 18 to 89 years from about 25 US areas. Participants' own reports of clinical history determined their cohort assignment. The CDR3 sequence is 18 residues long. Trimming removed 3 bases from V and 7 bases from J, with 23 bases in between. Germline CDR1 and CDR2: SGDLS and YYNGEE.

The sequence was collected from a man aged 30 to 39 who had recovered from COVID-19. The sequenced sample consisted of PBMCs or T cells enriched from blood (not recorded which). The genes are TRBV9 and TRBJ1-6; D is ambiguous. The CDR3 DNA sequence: TGTGCCAGCAGCGGAGGAGGTTACGGACTAAACATCAATTCACCCCTCCACTTT. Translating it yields CASSGGGYGLNINSPLHF.